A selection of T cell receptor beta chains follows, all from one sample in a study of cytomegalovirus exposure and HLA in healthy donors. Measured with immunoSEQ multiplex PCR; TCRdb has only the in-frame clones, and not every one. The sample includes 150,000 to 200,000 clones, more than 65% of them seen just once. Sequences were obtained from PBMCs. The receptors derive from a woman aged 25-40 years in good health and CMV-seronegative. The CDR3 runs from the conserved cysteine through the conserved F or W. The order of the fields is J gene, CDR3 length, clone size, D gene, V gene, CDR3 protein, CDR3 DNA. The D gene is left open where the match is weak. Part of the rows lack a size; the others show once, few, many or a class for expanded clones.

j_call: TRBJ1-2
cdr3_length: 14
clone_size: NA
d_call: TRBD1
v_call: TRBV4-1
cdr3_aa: CASSQGGTGKGYTF
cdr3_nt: TGCGCCAGCAGCCAAGGGGGGACAGGGAAGGGCTACACCTTC

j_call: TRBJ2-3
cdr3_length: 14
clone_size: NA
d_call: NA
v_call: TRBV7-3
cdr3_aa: CASSLGKGDHTQYF
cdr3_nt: TGTGCCAGCAGCTTAGGTAAGGGGGATCATACGCAGTATTTT

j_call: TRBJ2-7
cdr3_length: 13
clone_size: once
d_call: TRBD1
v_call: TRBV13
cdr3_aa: CACLRTGNYEQYF
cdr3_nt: TGTGCCTGCCTCCGGACAGGGAACTACGAGCAGTACTTC

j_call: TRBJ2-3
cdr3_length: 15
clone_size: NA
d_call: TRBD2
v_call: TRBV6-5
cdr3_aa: CASSPTSGGADTQYF
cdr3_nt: TGTGCCAGCAGTCCCACTAGCGGGGGGGCAGATACGCAGTATTTT

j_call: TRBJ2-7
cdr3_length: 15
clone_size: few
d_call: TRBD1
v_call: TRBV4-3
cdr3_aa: CASSQARDRGREQYF
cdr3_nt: TGCGCCAGCAGCCAAGCGCGGGACAGGGGTCGCGAGCAGTACTTC

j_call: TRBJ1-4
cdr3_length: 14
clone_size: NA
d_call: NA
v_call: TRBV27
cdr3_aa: CASSFTGSNEKLFF
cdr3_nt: TGTGCCAGCAGTTTTACAGGATCTAATGAAAAACTGTTTTTT

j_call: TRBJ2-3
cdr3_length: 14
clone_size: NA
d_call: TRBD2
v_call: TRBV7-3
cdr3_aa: CASSLQIAGGTQYF
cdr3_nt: TGTGCCAGCAGCTTACAAATAGCGGGGGGTACGCAGTATTTT

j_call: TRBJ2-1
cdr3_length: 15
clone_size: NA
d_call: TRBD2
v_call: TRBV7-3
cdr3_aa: CASSLIPAGVNEQFF
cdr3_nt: TGTGCCAGCAGCTTAATCCCAGCGGGAGTCAATGAGCAGTTCTTC

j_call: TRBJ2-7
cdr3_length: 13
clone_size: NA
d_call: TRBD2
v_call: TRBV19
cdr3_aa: CASSTRLANEQYF
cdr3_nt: TGTGCCAGTAGTACCCGACTAGCCAACGAGCAGTACTTC

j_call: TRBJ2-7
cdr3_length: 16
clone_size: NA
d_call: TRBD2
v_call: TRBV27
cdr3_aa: CASSLVGGGVIYEQYF
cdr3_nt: TGTGCCAGCAGTTTGGTAGGCGGGGGGGTTATCTACGAGCAGTACTTC